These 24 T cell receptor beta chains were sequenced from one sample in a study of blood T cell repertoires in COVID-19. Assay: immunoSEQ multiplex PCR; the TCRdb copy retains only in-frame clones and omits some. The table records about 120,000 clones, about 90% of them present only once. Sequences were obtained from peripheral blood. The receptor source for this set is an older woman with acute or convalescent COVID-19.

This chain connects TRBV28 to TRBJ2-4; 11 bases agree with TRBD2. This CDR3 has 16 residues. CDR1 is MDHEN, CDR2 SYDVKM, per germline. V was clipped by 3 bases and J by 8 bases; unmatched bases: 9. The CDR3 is CASSLISGGAMDIQYF. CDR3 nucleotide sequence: TGTGCCAGCAGTTTGATTAGCGGGGGGGCTATGGACATTCAGTACTTC. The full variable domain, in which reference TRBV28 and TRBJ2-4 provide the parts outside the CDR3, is DVKVTQSSRYLVKRTGEKVFLECVQDMDHENMFWYRQDPGLGLRLIYFSYDVKMKEKGDIPEGYSVSREKKERFSLILESASTNQTSMYLCASSLISGGAMDIQYFGAGTRLSVL.

The CDR3 region is CASSEEDGTHRDHEQYF. The CDR3 bases are TGTGCCAGCAGTGAAGAGGACGGTACTCACAGGGACCACGAGCAGTACTTC. The rearrangement links TRBV6-1 to TRBJ2-7, with D possibly being TRBD1 (6 bases). Trimming stripped 1 base from V and 5 bases from J, with 21 bases between. The CDR3 length is 17 residues. From germline, CDR1 is MNHNS and CDR2 SASEGT.

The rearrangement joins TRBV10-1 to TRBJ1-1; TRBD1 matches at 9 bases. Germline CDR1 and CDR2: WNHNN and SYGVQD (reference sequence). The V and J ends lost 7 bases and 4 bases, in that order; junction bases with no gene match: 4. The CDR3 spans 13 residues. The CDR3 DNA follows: TGCGCCAGCAAGGAGGACAGGGGCACTGAAGCTTTCTTT. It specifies CASKEDRGTEAFF.

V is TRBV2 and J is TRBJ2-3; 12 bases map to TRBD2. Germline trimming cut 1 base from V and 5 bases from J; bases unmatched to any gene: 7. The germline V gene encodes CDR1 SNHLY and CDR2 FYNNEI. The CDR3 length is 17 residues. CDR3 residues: CASSEGLAGGRRDTQYF. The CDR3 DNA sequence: TGTGCCAGCAGTGAAGGTCTAGCGGGGGGGCGAAGAGATACGCAGTATTTT. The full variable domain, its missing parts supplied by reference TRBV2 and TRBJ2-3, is EPEVTQTPSHQVTQMGQEVILRCVPISNHLYFYWYRQILGQKVEFLVSFYNNEISEKSEIFDDQFSVERPDGSNFTLKIRSTKLEDSAMYFCASSEGLAGGRRDTQYFGPGTRLTVL.

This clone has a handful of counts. Here the CDR3 DNA reads TGTGCCAGCCGCGATACAGGGAACGAGCAGTACTTC. Translated: CASRDTGNEQYF. This sequence joins TRBV27 and TRBJ2-7; tentatively, D is TRBD1 (6 bases). CDR3 length: 12 amino acids. Germline V gene sequence: CDR1 MNHEY, CDR2 SMNVEV (reference sequence). V lost 8 bases and J lost 5, with 13 bases in between.

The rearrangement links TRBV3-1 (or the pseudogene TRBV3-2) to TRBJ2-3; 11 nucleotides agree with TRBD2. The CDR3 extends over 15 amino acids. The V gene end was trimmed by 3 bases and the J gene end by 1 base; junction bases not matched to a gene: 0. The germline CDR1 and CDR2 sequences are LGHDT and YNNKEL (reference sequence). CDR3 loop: CASSQTSGGTDTQYF. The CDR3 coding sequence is TGTGCCAGCAGCCAGACTAGCGGGGGCACAGATACGCAGTATTTT.

CDR3 bases: TGCGCCAGCAGCTTGTTGGGATCCGGGACAGATAATTCACCCCTCCACTTT. Protein product: CASSLLGSGTDNSPLHF. The rearrangement joins TRBV5-1 to TRBJ1-6, with TRBD1 matching 7 bases. The CDR3 runs to 17 residues. After removal of 1 base from V and 5 bases from J, the junction contained 9 bases not matched to a gene. CDR1 is SGHRS and CDR2 is YFSETQ in the germline V gene.

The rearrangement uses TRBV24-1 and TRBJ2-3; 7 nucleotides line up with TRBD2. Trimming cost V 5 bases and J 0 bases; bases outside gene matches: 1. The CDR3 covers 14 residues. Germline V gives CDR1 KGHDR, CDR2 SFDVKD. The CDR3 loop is CATSGRGSTDTQYF. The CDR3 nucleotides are TGTGCCACCAGTGGGCGGGGGAGCACAGATACGCAGTATTTT.

CDR3 DNA sequence: TGTGCCAGCAGCCTAAACCTTAACTACGAGCAGTACTTC. It is translated as CASSLNLNYEQYF. The V call is TRBV6-5, the J call TRBJ2-7; no clear D. The germline V gene has CDR1 MNHEY and CDR2 SVGAGI. The CDR3 runs to 13 residues. V shed 6 bases and J shed 3 bases, with 12 bases lying between them.

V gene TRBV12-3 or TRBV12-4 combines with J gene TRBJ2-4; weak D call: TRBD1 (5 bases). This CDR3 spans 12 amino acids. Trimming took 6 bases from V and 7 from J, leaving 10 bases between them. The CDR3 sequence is CASRDSRNIQYF. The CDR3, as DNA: TGTGCCAGCAGAGACAGTAGGAACATTCAGTACTTC.

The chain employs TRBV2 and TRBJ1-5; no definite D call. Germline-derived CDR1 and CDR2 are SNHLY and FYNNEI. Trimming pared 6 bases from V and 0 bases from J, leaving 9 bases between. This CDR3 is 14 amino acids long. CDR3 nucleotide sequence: TGTGCCAGCAGGGAGAGTTATAGCAATCAGCCCCAGCATTTT. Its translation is CASRESYSNQPQHF. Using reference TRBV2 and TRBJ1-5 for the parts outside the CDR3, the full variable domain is EPEVTQTPSHQVTQMGQEVILRCVPISNHLYFYWYRQILGQKVEFLVSFYNNEISEKSEIFDDQFSVERPDGSNFTLKIRSTKLEDSAMYFCASRESYSNQPQHFGDGTRLSIL.

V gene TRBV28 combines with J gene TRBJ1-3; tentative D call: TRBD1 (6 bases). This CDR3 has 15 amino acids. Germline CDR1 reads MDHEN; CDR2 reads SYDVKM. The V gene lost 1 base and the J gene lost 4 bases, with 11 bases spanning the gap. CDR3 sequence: CASSLYRVSGNTIYF. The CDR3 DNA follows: TGTGCCAGCAGTTTATACAGGGTTTCGGGAAACACCATATATTTT.

The CDR3: CASSFELEKLFF. The CDR3 DNA reads as TGTGCCAGCAGCTTTGAGCTGGAAAAACTGTTTTTT. The V gene is TRBV5-5, the J gene TRBJ1-4; D uncertain. Germline-derived CDR1 and CDR2 are SGHKS and YYEKEE (reference sequence). The CDR3 is 12 residues long. V was clipped by 2 bases and J by 8 bases, with 7 bases between them. Filled out from reference TRBV5-5 and TRBJ1-4, the complete variable domain reads DAGVTQSPTHLIKTRGQQVTLRCSPISGHKSVSWYQQVLGQGPQFIFQYYEKEERGRGNFPDRFSARQFPNYSSELNVNALLLGDSALYLCASSFELEKLFFGSGTQLSVL.

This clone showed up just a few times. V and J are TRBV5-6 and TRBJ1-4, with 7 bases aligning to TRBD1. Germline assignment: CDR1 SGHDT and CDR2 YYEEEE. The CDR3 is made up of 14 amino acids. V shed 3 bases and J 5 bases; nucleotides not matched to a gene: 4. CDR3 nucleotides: TGTGCCAGCAGCTCGGGACAGCGAAATGAAAAACTGTTTTTT. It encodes CASSSGQRNEKLFF.

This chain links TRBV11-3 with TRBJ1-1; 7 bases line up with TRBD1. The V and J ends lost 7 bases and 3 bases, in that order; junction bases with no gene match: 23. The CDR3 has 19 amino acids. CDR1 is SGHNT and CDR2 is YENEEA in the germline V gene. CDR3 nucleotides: TGTGCCAGCACCCCCAGGAGGACAGGTCAGGTAAGTAGGGACACTGAAGCTTTCTTT. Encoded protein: CASTPRRTGQVSRDTEAFF.

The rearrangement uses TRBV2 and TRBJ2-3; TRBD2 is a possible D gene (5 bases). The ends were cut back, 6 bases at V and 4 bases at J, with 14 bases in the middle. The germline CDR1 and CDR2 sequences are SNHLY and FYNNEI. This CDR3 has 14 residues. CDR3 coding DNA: TGTGCCAGCAGAAACACTTATAGCGCAGATACGCAGTATTTT. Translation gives CASRNTYSADTQYF.

In DNA, the CDR3 is TGTGCCAGCGGGCTCAGAGGGCGAGGTTTCTACACCTTC. This gives the protein CASGLRGRGFYTF. This chain uses TRBV12-3 or TRBV12-4 with TRBJ1-2; D not certain. This CDR3 has 13 amino acids. Trimming took off 8 bases at V and 10 bases at J, with 20 bases between the two ends.

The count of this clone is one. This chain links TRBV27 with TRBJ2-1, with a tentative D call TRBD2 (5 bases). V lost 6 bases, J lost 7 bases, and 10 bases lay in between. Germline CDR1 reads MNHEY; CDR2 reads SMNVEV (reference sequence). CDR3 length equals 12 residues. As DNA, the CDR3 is TGTGCCAGCAGATGGTCGGGGAATGAGCAGTTCTTC. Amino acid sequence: CASRWSGNEQFF.

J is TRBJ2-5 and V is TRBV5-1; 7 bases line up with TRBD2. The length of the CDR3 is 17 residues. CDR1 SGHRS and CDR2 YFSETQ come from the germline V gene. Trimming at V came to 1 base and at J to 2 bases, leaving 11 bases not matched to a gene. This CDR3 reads CASSLRGGNDLQETQYF. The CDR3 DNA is TGCGCCAGCAGCTTGAGGGGAGGGAATGATCTTCAAGAGACCCAGTACTTC.

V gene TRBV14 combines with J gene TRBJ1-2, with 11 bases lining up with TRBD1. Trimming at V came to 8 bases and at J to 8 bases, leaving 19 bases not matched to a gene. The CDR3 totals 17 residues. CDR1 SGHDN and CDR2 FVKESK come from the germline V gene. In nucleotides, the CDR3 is TGTGCCAGCTCTTCCCGGACAGGGGGCATCTACGCCGACGGCTACACCTTC. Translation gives CASSSRTGGIYADGYTF.

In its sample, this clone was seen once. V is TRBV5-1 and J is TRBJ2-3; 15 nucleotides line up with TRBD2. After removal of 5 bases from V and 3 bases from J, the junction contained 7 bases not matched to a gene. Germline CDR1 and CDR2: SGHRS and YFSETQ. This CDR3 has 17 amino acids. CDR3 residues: CASRVGLAGGGTDTQYF. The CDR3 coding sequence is TGCGCCAGCAGAGTGGGACTAGCGGGGGGCGGGACAGATACGCAGTATTTT.

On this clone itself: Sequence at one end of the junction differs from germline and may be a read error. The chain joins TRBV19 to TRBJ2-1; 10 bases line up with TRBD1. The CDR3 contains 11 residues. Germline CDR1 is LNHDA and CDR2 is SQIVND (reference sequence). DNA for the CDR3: TGTGCCAGTAGTCCGGGACAGGGGTCACTCTTC. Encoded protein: CASSPGQGSLF.

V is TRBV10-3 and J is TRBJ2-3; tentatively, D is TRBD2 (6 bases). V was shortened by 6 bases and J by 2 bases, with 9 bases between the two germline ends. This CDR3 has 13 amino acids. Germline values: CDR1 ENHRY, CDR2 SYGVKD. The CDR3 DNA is TGTGCCATCAGGGGACTCTCCACAGATACGCAGTATTTT. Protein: CAIRGLSTDTQYF.

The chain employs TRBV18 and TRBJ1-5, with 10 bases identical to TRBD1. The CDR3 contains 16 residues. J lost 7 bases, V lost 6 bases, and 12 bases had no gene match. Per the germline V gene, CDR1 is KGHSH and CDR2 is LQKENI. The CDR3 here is CASSPGTGVEGQPQHF. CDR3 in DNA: TGTGCCAGCTCGCCCGGGACAGGGGTTGAAGGGCAGCCCCAGCATTTT.